This T cell receptor beta chain was recovered during a study of blood T cell repertoires in COVID-19. Across the whole study: Whether acute or convalescent, the COVID-19 samples came from the United States, Italy and Spain. T cells, B-cell-depleted T cells, or PBMCs provided the cDNA or gDNA that served as material.

The table came from immunoSEQ multiplex PCR; TCRdb's copy has only in-frame clones and leaves some out. In the table there are approximately 300,000 clones, around 83% of which are singletons. The V gene end was trimmed by 1 base and the J gene end by 8 bases; junction bases not matched to a gene: 5. The CDR3 extends over 14 amino acids. Germline CDR1 and CDR2: SGHTA and FQGNSA. This rearrangement joins TRBV7-2 to TRBJ1-2; 9 nucleotides line up with TRBD1. The specimen sequenced was peripheral blood. The source of this sequence is a woman aged 45-59 years with acute or convalescent COVID-19. CDR3 loop: CASSLVGTGYGYTF. The CDR3 coding sequence is TGTGCCAGCAGCTTAGTCGGGACAGGGTACGGCTACACCTTC.